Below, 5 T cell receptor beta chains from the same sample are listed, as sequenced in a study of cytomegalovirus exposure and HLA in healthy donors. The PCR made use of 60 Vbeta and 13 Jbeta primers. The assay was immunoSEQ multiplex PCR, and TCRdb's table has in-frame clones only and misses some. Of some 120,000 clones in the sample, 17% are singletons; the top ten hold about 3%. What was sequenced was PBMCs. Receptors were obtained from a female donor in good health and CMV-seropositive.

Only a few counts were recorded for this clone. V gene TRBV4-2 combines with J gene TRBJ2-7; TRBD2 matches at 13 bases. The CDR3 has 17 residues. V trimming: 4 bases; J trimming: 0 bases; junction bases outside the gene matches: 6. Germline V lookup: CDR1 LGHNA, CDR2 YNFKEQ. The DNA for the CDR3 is TGTGCCAGCAGCCCTAGGACTAGCGGGGGTAGCTCCTACGAGCAGTACTTC. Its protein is CASSPRTSGGSSYEQYF.

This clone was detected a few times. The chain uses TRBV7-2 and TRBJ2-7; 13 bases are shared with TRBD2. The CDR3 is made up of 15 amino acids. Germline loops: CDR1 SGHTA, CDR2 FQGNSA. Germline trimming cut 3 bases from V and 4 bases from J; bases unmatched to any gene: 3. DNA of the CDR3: TGTGCCAGCAGCTTGGCGGGACTAGCGGGGTACGAGCAGTACTTC. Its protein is CASSLAGLAGYEQYF.

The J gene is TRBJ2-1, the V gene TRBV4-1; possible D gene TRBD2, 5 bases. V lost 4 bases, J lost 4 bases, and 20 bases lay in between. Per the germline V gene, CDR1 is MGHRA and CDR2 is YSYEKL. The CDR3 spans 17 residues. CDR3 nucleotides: TGCGCCAGCAGCCCCCTTCTCGAGGTGGGGAGTTACAATGAGCAGTTCTTC. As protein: CASSPLLEVGSYNEQFF.

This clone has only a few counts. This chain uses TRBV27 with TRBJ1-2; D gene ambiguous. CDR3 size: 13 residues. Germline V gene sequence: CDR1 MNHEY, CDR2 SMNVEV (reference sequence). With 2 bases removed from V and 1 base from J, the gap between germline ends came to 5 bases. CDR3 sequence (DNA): TGTGCCAGCAGTTTAACAGTTAACTATGGCTACACCTTC. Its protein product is CASSLTVNYGYTF.

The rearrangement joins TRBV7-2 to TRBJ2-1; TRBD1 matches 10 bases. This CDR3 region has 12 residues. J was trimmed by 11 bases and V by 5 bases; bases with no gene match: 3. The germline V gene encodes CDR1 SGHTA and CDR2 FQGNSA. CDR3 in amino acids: CASSLDRGKQFF. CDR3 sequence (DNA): TGTGCCAGCAGCCTGGACAGGGGGAAGCAGTTCTTC.